These 8 T cell receptor beta chains came from one sample sequenced in a study of T cell responses to AZD1222 COVID-19 vaccine. Clones were sequenced by immunoSEQ multiplex PCR, and TCRdb holds only the in-frame ones, with some missing. Of about 120,000 clones in the sample, about 92% were seen once. Specimen: peripheral blood, collected 28 days after the second AZD1222 dose. These receptors were taken from an adult who received the AZD1222 COVID-19 vaccine.

This chain links TRBV5-5 with TRBJ2-7; no clear D gene. The CDR3 contains 16 residues. Per germline, CDR1 SGHKS and CDR2 YYEKEE (reference sequence). V was clipped by 0 bases and J by 4 bases, with 17 bases between them. The DNA for the CDR3 is TGTGCCAGCAGCTTGGCGACACCCAAAGGTTTGTACGAGCAGTACTTC. Amino acid sequence: CASSLATPKGLYEQYF.

The chain carries TRBV29-1 and TRBJ2-7; D tentatively fits TRBD1 or TRBD2 (6 bases each). The ends were cut back, 7 bases at V and 3 bases at J, with 16 bases in the middle. Germline V CDR1 and CDR2: SQVTM, ANQGSEA. The CDR3 consists of 13 residues. The CDR3 spells CSALLQGLYEQYF. In nucleotides, the CDR3 is TGCAGCGCATTGCTACAGGGACTCTACGAGCAGTACTTC.

The genes are TRBV7-9 and TRBJ2-3; D possibly corresponds to TRBD1 (5 bases). Germline-derived CDR1 and CDR2 are SEHNR and FQNEAQ (reference sequence). The V end was cut by 6 bases, the J end by 4 bases, with 11 bases between. CDR3 length equals 13 residues. The CDR3 sequence: CASRARVSDTQYF. The CDR3 nucleotides are TGTGCCAGCAGGGCCAGGGTCTCAGATACGCAGTATTTT.

In DNA, the CDR3 is TGTGCCAGCAGCAAAGACAGGACAGGGGCGAGCACAGATACGCAGTATTTT. The encoded protein is CASSKDRTGASTDTQYF. The V gene is TRBV21-1, the J gene TRBJ2-3; whether TRBD1, the table's D call, matches the DNA was not checked. TRBV21-1 is assigned pseudogene status. The CDR3 runs 17 residues.

The CDR3 reads CASPRWVAQPQHF. CDR3 DNA sequence: TGTGCCAGTCCCCGGTGGGTGGCTCAGCCCCAGCATTTT. The gene calls are TRBV11-3 and TRBJ1-5; no clear D. In germline, CDR1 is SGHNT, CDR2 YENEEA. The CDR3 runs 13 residues. Trimming removed 9 bases at V and 6 bases at J, with 15 bases between. Full variable domain (rest looked up from reference TRBV11-3 and TRBJ1-5): EAGVVQSPRYKIIEKKQPVAFWCNPISGHNTLYWYLQNLGQGPELLIRYENEEAVDDSQLPKDRFSAERLKGVDSTLKIQPAELGDSAVYLCASPRWVAQPQHFGDGTRLSIL.

The genes are TRBV7-9 and TRBJ1-2; perhaps TRBD1 as D (5 bases). Per the germline V gene, CDR1 is SEHNR and CDR2 is FQNEAQ (reference sequence). The V gene lost 4 bases and the J gene lost 2 bases, with 14 bases spanning the gap. The CDR3 covers 15 residues. The CDR3 is CASSSPGGWNYGYTF. DNA for the CDR3: TGTGCCAGCAGCTCGCCGGGGGGATGGAACTATGGCTACACCTTC.

The rearrangement joins TRBV6-4 to TRBJ2-1; D call uncertain. Trimming removed 3 bases at V and 12 bases at J, with 3 bases between. The CDR3 runs to 9 residues. Germline values: CDR1 MRHNA, CDR2 SNTAGT. CDR3 bases: TGTGCCAGCAGTGAACGGCAGTTCTTC. Encoded protein: CASSERQFF.

The chain combines TRBV7-2 with TRBJ1-1; D is uncertain. This CDR3 spans 12 amino acids. Trimming stripped 5 bases from V and 4 bases from J, with 8 bases between. In germline, CDR1 is SGHTA, CDR2 FQGNSA. The CDR3 sequence is CASSREVTEAFF. DNA of the CDR3: TGTGCCAGCAGCCGAGAAGTCACTGAAGCTTTCTTT.